The T cell receptor beta chain under discussion was sequenced for a study of T cell repertoires in cytomegalovirus infection. General study results and limits: The ex vivo response was dominated by HLA-C-restricted CMV-specific TCR beta clonotypes.

Each CDR3 protein gets one entry after TCRdb re-called the reads with MiXCR. The sample has 400,000 to 550,000 distinct CDR3 sequences; about 11% are singletons. The germline V gene encodes CDR1 MNHEY and CDR2 SMNVEV (reference sequence). The CDR3 consists of 16 residues. The V gene lost 5 bases and the J gene lost 0 bases, with 13 bases spanning the gap. This clonotype was seen repeatedly, ten times or more. Its antigen is not identified. Sequenced: PBMCs. This sequence joins TRBV27 and TRBJ1-4; D unclear. The TCR was taken from a human donor in good health (CMV status not recorded). Some clones in this sample may be carry-over from other donors' samples. Written as DNA, the CDR3 is TGTGCCAGCAGTACTCAGTATCTCGCAACTAATGAAAAACTGTTTTTT. Its translation is CASSTQYLATNEKLFF.